This section outlines one TCR beta chain sequence together with its context. This entry is derived from a study of blood T cell repertoires in COVID-19. Enrollment of patients from Seattle took place during active infection, with longitudinal follow-up. Looked up from germline, CDR1 is KGHSH and CDR2 is LQKENI. The length of the CDR3 is 16 residues. Trimming took off 1 base at V and 2 bases at J, with 15 bases between the two ends. Original methodology: Researchers report that nucleated cell counts were estimated from reference gene primer amplification. Clones were sequenced by immunoSEQ multiplex PCR, and TCRdb holds only the in-frame ones, with some missing. That table is the source of V, J and clone size, and D and trimming were worked out from the DNA. The sample shows roughly 390,000 clones, around 87% of them seen only once.

Sequenced material: peripheral blood. This chain uses TRBV18 with TRBJ2-7, with D possibly TRBD2 on 6 matching bases. The sequence was obtained from a woman younger than 45 with COVID-19, enrolled during active disease. The CDR3 DNA reads TGTGCCAGCTCACCACTCTTAACGGGAGCTCCCTACGAGCAGTACTTC. Amino acids: CASSPLLTGAPYEQYF.